A single sample gave rise to the 30 T cell receptor beta chains below, sequenced in a study of blood T cell repertoires in COVID-19. Measured with immunoSEQ multiplex PCR; TCRdb has only the in-frame clones, and not every one. This table has under 70,000 clones, less than 85% appearing once. The source material was peripheral blood. The receptors shown here come from a woman in her sixties or seventies with acute or convalescent COVID-19.

This clone came up a few times. Distinct nucleotide sequences in the sample also encode this CDR3. V usage is TRBV6-5 and J usage is TRBJ2-3; TRBD1 matches at 10 bases. Looked up from germline, CDR1 is MNHEY and CDR2 is SVGAGI. The CDR3 length is 14 residues. V trimming: 5 bases; J trimming: 5 bases; junction bases outside the gene matches: 4. The CDR3 DNA reads as TGTGCCAGCAGTCCCGGGACAGGGGTAGATACGCAGTATTTT. Residues: CASSPGTGVDTQYF.

This chain joins TRBV4-1 and TRBJ1-2; no clear D gene. The CDR3 totals 13 residues. V was trimmed by 1 base and J by 6 bases, leaving 9 bases between them. Germline-derived CDR1 and CDR2 are MGHRA and YSYEKL. The CDR3 DNA reads as TGCGCCAGCAGCCAAGTACTGGTGAATGGCTACACCTTC. It translates to CASSQVLVNGYTF.

The V and J genes are TRBV5-4 and TRBJ2-5, with TRBD1 identical over 7 bases. The CDR3 is made up of 13 amino acids. Germline V gene data show CDR1 as SGHNT and CDR2 as YYREEE (reference sequence). Trimming removed 3 bases from V and 3 bases from J; junction bases left unmatched: 2. The CDR3 spells CASSSDREETQYF. The DNA for the CDR3 is TGTGCCAGCAGCTCAGACAGGGAAGAGACCCAGTACTTC.

J is TRBJ1-5 and V is TRBV30; 7 nucleotides match TRBD1. Germline assignment: CDR1 GTSNPN and CDR2 SVGIG (reference sequence). The CDR3 has 13 residues. Unmatched junction bases numbered 6, after V lost 3 bases and J lost 7 bases. The CDR3 nucleotides are TGTGCCTGGAGGCGAAGGGGGCAACAGCCCCAGCATTTT. This encodes CAWRRRGQQPQHF.

The gene calls are TRBV20-1 and TRBJ1-2; tentative D call: TRBD1 (6 bases). Looked up from germline, CDR1 is DFQATT and CDR2 is SNEGSKA (reference sequence). CDR3 size: 11 residues. Trimming took 3 bases from V and 8 from J, leaving 10 bases between them. CDR3 sequence (DNA): TGCAGTGCTAGCACAGGGAACGGCTACACCTTC. This translates into CSASTGNGYTF.

The chain links TRBV14 to TRBJ2-2; TRBD2 is a possible D gene (5 bases). The V gene's germline CDR1 is SGHDN and CDR2 FVKESK. The V gene lost 1 base and the J gene lost 5 bases, with 8 bases spanning the gap. The length of the CDR3 is 14 residues. In DNA, the CDR3 is TGTGCCAGCAGCCAAGCCCGGAGGACCGGGGAGCTGTTTTTT. Translation gives CASSQARRTGELFF.

As DNA, the CDR3 is TGTGCCAGCAGCCTCGGGCGGGGGGGTTGGAATGAGCAGTTCTTC. Its protein product is CASSLGRGGWNEQFF. The chain has TRBV4-2 and TRBJ2-1; 9 nucleotides match TRBD2. This CDR3 spans 15 amino acids. Looked up from germline, CDR1 is LGHNA and CDR2 is YNFKEQ. The J segment lost 7 bases and the V segment lost 4 bases, leaving 8 bases of the junction unmatched.

V is TRBV19 and J is TRBJ2-2; possible D gene TRBD2, 5 bases. Between the trimmed V and J ends, which lost 6 bases and 1 base, there was a span of 9 bases. Germline lookup yields CDR1 LNHDA and CDR2 SQIVND (reference sequence). This CDR3 contains 14 residues. The CDR3 DNA is TGTGCCAGTAGAGGACTTGGGAACACCGGGGAGCTGTTTTTT. Protein sequence: CASRGLGNTGELFF.

This clone was counted at least ten times. The chain carries TRBV9 and TRBJ2-5, with 11 bases matching TRBD2. The J segment lost 4 bases and the V segment lost 0 bases, leaving 8 bases of the junction unmatched. CDR1 SGDLS and CDR2 YYNGEE come from the germline V gene. The CDR3 covers 17 residues. This chain's CDR3 is CASSVAYTSGGSETQYF. For the CDR3, the DNA is TGTGCCAGCAGCGTAGCTTACACTAGCGGGGGATCAGAGACCCAGTACTTC.

The genes are TRBV24-1 and TRBJ2-2, with D tentatively TRBD2 (5 bases). The germline CDR1 and CDR2 sequences are KGHDR and SFDVKD. The CDR3 is 16 residues long. Trimming removed 6 bases at V and 3 bases at J, with 16 bases between. CDR3 sequence: CATSSKEGGHTGELFF. The DNA for the CDR3 is TGTGCCACCAGTAGCAAAGAAGGAGGCCACACCGGGGAGCTGTTTTTT.

The J gene is TRBJ1-4, the V gene TRBV3-1 (or the pseudogene TRBV3-2); D possibly corresponds to TRBD1 (6 bases). Trimming took 4 bases from V and 5 from J, leaving 14 bases between them. The germline gives CDR1 LGHDT, CDR2 YNNKEL (reference sequence). This CDR3 region has 15 residues. The CDR3 region has the DNA TGTGCCAGCAGCCTTGGGGGCCCCTCGAATGAAAAACTGTTTTTT. Translated, it gives CASSLGGPSNEKLFF.

V gene TRBV29-1 combines with J gene TRBJ1-2, with D unresolved. In germline, CDR1 is SQVTM, CDR2 ANQGSEA. V lost 3 bases and J 3 bases, leaving 8 bases between the germline ends. The CDR3 runs to 12 residues. The CDR3 is CSVDGDHYGYTF. The CDR3 DNA sequence: TGCAGCGTTGATGGAGACCACTATGGCTACACCTTC.

This chain connects TRBV10-3 to TRBJ2-7; D might be TRBD1 (6 bases). V gave up 3 bases and J gave up 2 bases, with 14 bases separating them. Germline loops: CDR1 ENHRY, CDR2 SYGVKD. The CDR3 contains 15 residues. The CDR3 protein is CAISDPGQTPYEQYF. In nucleotides, the CDR3 is TGTGCCATCAGTGACCCCGGACAGACACCCTACGAGCAGTACTTC.

The CDR3 sequence: CASSRGVAGGKNGYTF. The CDR3 DNA sequence: TGTGCCAGCAGCAGGGGCGTGGCAGGGGGCAAGAATGGCTACACCTTC. This chain joins TRBV5-6 and TRBJ1-2, with TRBD1 matching over 8 bases. Germline V gene data show CDR1 as SGHDT and CDR2 as YYEEEE. Unmatched junction bases numbered 14, after V lost 4 bases and J lost 6 bases. There are 16 residues in the CDR3.

This clone was picked up a small number of times. J is TRBJ1-4 and V is TRBV30; D perhaps matches TRBD1 (5 bases). Trimming pared 0 bases from V and 7 bases from J, leaving 12 bases between. Germline V CDR1 and CDR2: GTSNPN, SVGIG (reference sequence). CDR3 length equals 14 residues. CDR3 in DNA: TGTGCCTGGAGTGTCGGGGGGTTGAGTGAAAAACTGTTTTTT. Protein: CAWSVGGLSEKLFF.

The rearrangement links TRBV5-1 to TRBJ1-2, with a weak D call TRBD1 (5 bases). Germline CDR1 and CDR2: SGHRS and YFSETQ. Trimming pared 4 bases from V and 0 bases from J, leaving 13 bases between. The CDR3 spans 15 residues. The CDR3 bases are TGCGCCAGCAGCCACTACGCGGGGCCTAACTATGGCTACACCTTC. It is translated as CASSHYAGPNYGYTF.

The chain carries TRBV5-1 and TRBJ1-4; D might be TRBD1 (5 bases). Trimming cost V 3 bases and J 2 bases, with 8 bases left between them. In germline, CDR1 is SGHRS, CDR2 YFSETQ. The CDR3 runs to 14 residues. This CDR3 is CASSSGGTNEKLFF. The CDR3 DNA is TGCGCCAGCAGCTCGGGGGGGACTAATGAAAAACTGTTTTTT.

The chain recombines TRBV3-1 (or the pseudogene TRBV3-2) with TRBJ2-3; perhaps TRBD2 as D (6 bases). This CDR3 is built from 16 residues. Germline V gene lookup returns CDR1 LGHDT and CDR2 YNNKEL (reference sequence). V gave up 0 bases and J gave up 11 bases, with 21 bases separating them. In DNA form, the CDR3 reads TGTGCCAGCAGCCAAGATACTAAAGGAGGGGCGGGGTGGCAGTATTTT. It is translated as CASSQDTKGGAGWQYF.

The V call is TRBV6-2 or TRBV6-3, the J call TRBJ1-5; no reliable D call. V was pared by 3 bases and J by 5 bases, with 14 bases between. Germline V lookup: CDR1 MNHEY, CDR2 SVGEGT. The CDR3 is 15 residues long. The CDR3 is CASSYEIGWHQPQHF. CDR3 sequence (DNA): TGTGCCAGCAGTTATGAAATCGGGTGGCATCAGCCCCAGCATTTT.

The chain has TRBV20-1 and TRBJ1-2; D is ambiguous. V shed 5 bases and J shed 5 bases, with 6 bases lying between them. The length of the CDR3 is 10 residues. Germline V gene lookup returns CDR1 DFQATT and CDR2 SNEGSKA (reference sequence). The CDR3 DNA follows: TGCAGTGCTCTCGAGTATGGCTACACCTTC. Its protein product is CSALEYGYTF.

This chain links TRBV3-1 (or the pseudogene TRBV3-2) with TRBJ1-2; D gene unclear. This CDR3 comprises 16 residues. Germline assignment: CDR1 LGHDT and CDR2 YNNKEL (reference sequence). V was trimmed by 0 bases and J by 1 base, leaving 12 bases between them. CDR3 loop: CASSQERTRVNYGYTF. CDR3 nucleotide sequence: TGTGCCAGCAGCCAAGAGAGGACGAGGGTTAACTATGGCTACACCTTC.

This clone was counted at least ten times. V and J are TRBV9 and TRBJ1-5; 11 bases fit TRBD1. Germline-derived CDR1 and CDR2 are SGDLS and YYNGEE. This CDR3 has 15 residues. Trimming removed 2 bases from V and 5 bases from J; junction bases left unmatched: 3. CDR3 nucleotides: TGTGCCAGCAGCGTGGGACAGGGGGAATATCAGCCCCAGCATTTT. It is translated as CASSVGQGEYQPQHF.

The chain has TRBV5-8 and TRBJ2-5, with D perhaps matching TRBD1 (6 bases). V lost 0 bases and J lost 2, with 14 bases in between. The CDR3 is 16 amino acids. Per germline, CDR1 SGHTS and CDR2 YDEGEE. In nucleotides, the CDR3 is TGTGCCAGCAGCTTGGCCAACTACAGGGCTCAAGAGACCCAGTACTTC. Translation gives CASSLANYRAQETQYF.

The table lists this clone with a few counts. The rearrangement joins TRBV5-1 to TRBJ2-3; 10 nucleotides agree with TRBD2. Losses at the gene ends were 3 bases for V and 1 base for J; bases not matched to a gene: 5. Germline assignment: CDR1 SGHRS and CDR2 YFSETQ. CDR3 length equals 16 residues. The CDR3 coding sequence is TGCGCCAGCAGCTCCACCACTAGCGGGGGCACAGATACGCAGTATTTT. Translation: CASSSTTSGGTDTQYF.

This clone appeared a single time. The gene calls are TRBV19 and TRBJ2-1; D may be TRBD1 (6 bases). The CDR3 covers 15 residues. Germline CDR1 and CDR2: LNHDA and SQIVND (reference sequence). The V end lost 3 bases, the J end lost 2 bases, and 11 bases lay between the germline ends. CDR3 sequence: CASSISGDTYNEQFF. CDR3 DNA sequence: TGTGCCAGTAGTATCTCAGGGGACACCTACAATGAGCAGTTCTTC. The full variable domain, in which reference TRBV19 and TRBJ2-1 provide the parts outside the CDR3, is DGGITQSPKYLFRKEGQNVTLSCEQNLNHDAMYWYRQDPGQGLRLIYYSQIVNDFQKGDIAEGYSVSREKKESFPLTVTSAQKNPTAFYLCASSISGDTYNEQFFGPGTRLTVL.

This clone has just a few counts. This chain connects TRBV14 to TRBJ1-5; 9 nucleotides line up with TRBD1. Trimming took 1 base from V and 6 from J; bases not matched to a gene: 16. This CDR3 is 19 amino acids long. Germline loops: CDR1 SGHDN, CDR2 FVKESK. Here the CDR3 reads CASSQAFGTGQGGGQPQHF. For the CDR3, the DNA is TGTGCCAGCAGCCAAGCCTTCGGGACAGGGCAGGGGGGGGGTCAGCCCCAGCATTTT.

The chain carries TRBV12-3 or TRBV12-4 and TRBJ2-5; 10 bases are a match to TRBD1. The CDR3 has 13 residues. Trimming cost V 6 bases and J 4 bases; bases outside gene matches: 2. The CDR3 sequence: CASRRTGGETQYF. CDR3 nucleotide sequence: TGTGCCAGCAGGAGGACAGGGGGAGAGACCCAGTACTTC.

The chain joins TRBV2 to TRBJ1-6; possible D gene TRBD1, 5 bases. Looked up from germline, CDR1 is SNHLY and CDR2 is FYNNEI. Trimming left V 7 bases short and J 7 bases short, with 11 bases between. The length of the CDR3 is 13 residues. This chain's CDR3 is CASTEEGNSPLHF. The CDR3 DNA reads as TGTGCCAGCACTGAGGAGGGGAATTCACCCCTCCACTTT.

The V call is TRBV19, the J call TRBJ1-2; 7 bases align to TRBD1. The CDR3 totals 12 residues. The germline V gene has CDR1 LNHDA and CDR2 SQIVND (reference sequence). V shed 8 bases, J shed 6 bases, and the junction held 6 bases outside the gene matches. The CDR3 region is CASQAGGNGYTF. CDR3 nucleotide sequence: TGTGCCAGTCAGGCAGGGGGGAATGGCTACACCTTC.

The chain uses TRBV19 and TRBJ1-1; D remains ambiguous. Germline V gene data show CDR1 as LNHDA and CDR2 as SQIVND (reference sequence). CDR3 length: 13 residues. With 3 bases removed from V and 3 bases from J, the gap between germline ends came to 8 bases. The chain's CDR3 is CASSIRRHTEAFF. CDR3 nucleotide sequence: TGTGCCAGTAGTATCCGGAGGCACACTGAAGCTTTCTTT.